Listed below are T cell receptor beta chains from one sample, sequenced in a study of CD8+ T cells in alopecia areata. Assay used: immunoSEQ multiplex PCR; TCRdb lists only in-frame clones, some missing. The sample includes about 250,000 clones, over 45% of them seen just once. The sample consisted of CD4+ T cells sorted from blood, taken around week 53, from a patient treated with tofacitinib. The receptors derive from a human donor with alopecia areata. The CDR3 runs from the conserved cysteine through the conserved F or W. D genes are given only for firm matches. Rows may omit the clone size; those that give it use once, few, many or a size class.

cdr3_aa: CASSRGQGRDEKLFF
cdr3_nt: TGTGCCAGCAGTCGCGGACAGGGGCGGGATGAAAAACTGTTTTTT
j_call: TRBJ1-4
v_call: TRBV6-5
cdr3_length: 15
clone_size: few
d_call: TRBD1

cdr3_aa: CASSQIRPGGETQYF
cdr3_nt: TGTGCCAGCAGCCAGATTCGACCCGGAGGGGAGACCCAGTACTTC
j_call: TRBJ2-5
v_call: TRBV14
cdr3_length: 15
clone_size: -
d_call: -

cdr3_aa: CASSLATAAGELFF
cdr3_nt: TGTGCCAGCAGCTTAGCGACCGCTGCCGGGGAGCTGTTTTTT
j_call: TRBJ2-2
v_call: TRBV7-2
cdr3_length: 14
clone_size: -
d_call: -

cdr3_aa: CASSFLHTQTQYF
cdr3_nt: TGTGCCAGCAGCTTTCTACACACACAGACCCAGTACTTC
j_call: TRBJ2-5
v_call: TRBV7-9
cdr3_length: 13
clone_size: -
d_call: -

cdr3_aa: CAIAGGEWSNQPQHF
cdr3_nt: TGTGCCATCGCTGGAGGTGAATGGAGCAATCAGCCCCAGCATTTT
j_call: TRBJ1-5
v_call: TRBV10-3
cdr3_length: 15
clone_size: -
d_call: -

cdr3_aa: CASSLEPNTEAFF
cdr3_nt: TGTGCCAGCAGCTTAGAGCCGAACACTGAAGCTTTCTTT
j_call: TRBJ1-1
v_call: TRBV7-9
cdr3_length: 13
clone_size: few
d_call: -

cdr3_aa: CASSLNLGPDTQYF
cdr3_nt: TGTGCCAGCAGCTTAAATTTGGGGCCAGATACGCAGTATTTT
j_call: TRBJ2-3
v_call: TRBV7-3
cdr3_length: 14
clone_size: -
d_call: -

cdr3_aa: CASTPGLTNQPQHF
cdr3_nt: TGTGCCAGTACACCGGGACTGACCAATCAGCCCCAGCATTTT
j_call: TRBJ1-5
v_call: TRBV19
cdr3_length: 14
clone_size: -
d_call: -

cdr3_aa: CASSFGGGYEQYF
cdr3_nt: TGCGCCAGCAGCTTCGGGGGCGGCTACGAGCAGTACTTC
j_call: TRBJ2-7
v_call: TRBV5-1
cdr3_length: 13
clone_size: -
d_call: -

cdr3_aa: CASSRDRASYEQYF
cdr3_nt: TGCGCCAGCTCACGGGACAGGGCGTCCTACGAGCAGTACTTC
j_call: TRBJ2-7
v_call: TRBV4-3
cdr3_length: 14
clone_size: -
d_call: TRBD1

cdr3_aa: CASSAIYGTEAFF
cdr3_nt: TGTGCCAGCAGCGCGATTTATGGCACTGAAGCTTTCTTT
j_call: TRBJ1-1
v_call: TRBV7-9
cdr3_length: 13
clone_size: few
d_call: -

cdr3_aa: CSVVQGLIYEQYF
cdr3_nt: TGCAGCGTTGTTCAGGGACTGATCTACGAGCAGTACTTC
j_call: TRBJ2-7
v_call: TRBV29-1
cdr3_length: 13
clone_size: -
d_call: -

cdr3_aa: CASSQGQALYEQYF
cdr3_nt: TGCGCCAGCAGCCAAGGTCAGGCGCTCTACGAGCAGTACTTC
j_call: TRBJ2-7
v_call: TRBV4-1
cdr3_length: 14
clone_size: once
d_call: -

cdr3_aa: CASTLRGANTGELFF
cdr3_nt: TGTGCCAGCACCCTTCGGGGGGCGAACACCGGGGAGCTGTTTTTT
j_call: TRBJ2-2
v_call: TRBV27
cdr3_length: 15
clone_size: -
d_call: TRBD2

cdr3_aa: CASSLSILGTVPTEQYF
cdr3_nt: TGTGCCAGCAGTCTATCGATTCTGGGGACAGTGCCCACCGAGCAGTACTTC
j_call: TRBJ2-7
v_call: TRBV9
cdr3_length: 17
clone_size: -
d_call: TRBD1

cdr3_aa: CSVEGTGASTDTQYF
cdr3_nt: TGCAGCGTTGAAGGAACGGGGGCTAGCACAGATACGCAGTATTTT
j_call: TRBJ2-3
v_call: TRBV29-1
cdr3_length: 15
clone_size: -
d_call: -

cdr3_aa: CASKRVMGSDEQYF
cdr3_nt: TGTGCCAGCAAGCGGGTTATGGGATCTGACGAGCAGTACTTC
j_call: TRBJ2-7
v_call: TRBV6-5
cdr3_length: 14
clone_size: few
d_call: -

cdr3_aa: CASSVMGQGVADTQYF
cdr3_nt: TGTGCCAGCAGCGTCATGGGGCAGGGGGTCGCAGATACGCAGTATTTT
j_call: TRBJ2-3
v_call: TRBV9
cdr3_length: 16
clone_size: -
d_call: TRBD1

cdr3_aa: CASSGGRETQYF
cdr3_nt: TGTGCCAGCAGTGGCGGGAGAGAGACCCAGTACTTC
j_call: TRBJ2-5
v_call: TRBV2
cdr3_length: 12
clone_size: -
d_call: TRBD2

cdr3_aa: CSVGGIGVPQHF
cdr3_nt: TGCAGCGTTGGAGGAATTGGGGTGCCCCAGCATTTT
j_call: TRBJ1-5
v_call: TRBV29-1
cdr3_length: 12
clone_size: -
d_call: -

cdr3_aa: CAWRGQGFTEAFF
cdr3_nt: TGTGCCTGGAGGGGACAGGGCTTCACTGAAGCTTTCTTT
j_call: TRBJ1-1
v_call: TRBV30
cdr3_length: 13
clone_size: few
d_call: TRBD1

cdr3_aa: CASSPTATSYEQYF
cdr3_nt: TGTGCCAGCTCTCCAACAGCGACCTCCTACGAGCAGTACTTC
j_call: TRBJ2-7
v_call: TRBV18
cdr3_length: 14
clone_size: -
d_call: -

cdr3_aa: CASSQDAGTGAKALHF
cdr3_nt: TGTGCCAGCAGCCAAGATGCAGGGACAGGCGCTAAGGCCCTCCACTTT
j_call: TRBJ1-6
v_call: TRBV14
cdr3_length: 16
clone_size: few
d_call: TRBD1

cdr3_aa: CASSLVSTGGAPSTDTQYF
cdr3_nt: TGTGCCAGCAGCTTAGTCAGTACGGGGGGCGCTCCTAGCACAGATACGCAGTATTTT
j_call: TRBJ2-3
v_call: TRBV7-2
cdr3_length: 19
clone_size: -
d_call: -

cdr3_aa: CASSLAGFGEQFF
cdr3_nt: TGTGCCAGCAGCCTAGCGGGGTTTGGTGAGCAGTTCTTC
j_call: TRBJ2-1
v_call: TRBV6-5
cdr3_length: 13
clone_size: -
d_call: TRBD2

cdr3_aa: CSVGDGSEAFF
cdr3_nt: TGCAGCGTTGGGGACGGATCTGAAGCTTTCTTT
j_call: TRBJ1-1
v_call: TRBV29-1
cdr3_length: 11
clone_size: -
d_call: -

cdr3_aa: CASSLRDTQYF
cdr3_nt: TGTGCCAGCAGCTTAAGAGATACGCAGTATTTT
j_call: TRBJ2-3
v_call: TRBV7-2
cdr3_length: 11
clone_size: -
d_call: -

cdr3_aa: CASRYTTGGYSSGANVLTF
cdr3_nt: TGTGCCAGCAGGTACACAACTGGGGGCTACAGCTCTGGGGCCAACGTCCTGACTTTC
j_call: TRBJ2-6
v_call: TRBV7-2
cdr3_length: 19
clone_size: -
d_call: -

cdr3_aa: CASSATGTDTQYF
cdr3_nt: TGCGCCAGCAGCGCTACAGGGACAGATACGCAGTATTTT
j_call: TRBJ2-3
v_call: TRBV4-1
cdr3_length: 13
clone_size: -
d_call: -

cdr3_aa: CASSFSRTGGEQYF
cdr3_nt: TGCGCCAGCAGCTTCTCCCGGACAGGGGGCGAGCAGTACTTC
j_call: TRBJ2-7
v_call: TRBV5-1
cdr3_length: 14
clone_size: -
d_call: TRBD1

cdr3_aa: CASSQGRGSEQYF
cdr3_nt: TGTGCCAGCAGCCAAGGCAGGGGGTCCGAGCAGTACTTC
j_call: TRBJ2-7
v_call: TRBV4-2
cdr3_length: 13
clone_size: once
d_call: TRBD1

cdr3_aa: CASSVASGMRGAYEQYF
cdr3_nt: TGTGCCAGCAGCGTAGCTTCAGGGATGCGTGGGGCCTACGAGCAGTACTTC
j_call: TRBJ2-7
v_call: TRBV9
cdr3_length: 17
clone_size: -
d_call: -

cdr3_aa: CASSTHGRTYEQYF
cdr3_nt: TGCGCCAGCAGCACCCATGGACGGACCTACGAGCAGTACTTC
j_call: TRBJ2-7
v_call: TRBV5-1
cdr3_length: 14
clone_size: -
d_call: -

cdr3_aa: CASSLDGRGNQPQHF
cdr3_nt: TGTGCCAGCAGCTTAGATGGGCGAGGCAATCAGCCCCAGCATTTT
j_call: TRBJ1-5
v_call: TRBV11-2
cdr3_length: 15
clone_size: few
d_call: -

cdr3_aa: CASRYRGLDQPQHF
cdr3_nt: TGTGCCAGCAGGTACAGGGGCCTGGATCAGCCCCAGCATTTT
j_call: TRBJ1-5
v_call: TRBV2
cdr3_length: 14
clone_size: -
d_call: TRBD1

cdr3_aa: CANSRWGLDTGELFF
cdr3_nt: TGTGCCAACTCACGGTGGGGCCTCGACACCGGGGAGCTGTTTTTT
j_call: TRBJ2-2
v_call: TRBV7-9
cdr3_length: 15
clone_size: -
d_call: -

cdr3_aa: CASSVWNGHTDTQYF
cdr3_nt: TGTGCCAGCAGCGTATGGAACGGCCACACGGATACGCAGTATTTT
j_call: TRBJ2-3
v_call: TRBV9
cdr3_length: 15
clone_size: -
d_call: -

cdr3_aa: CASSVSGRANEKLFF
cdr3_nt: TGTGCCAGCAGCGTATCCGGGAGAGCTAATGAAAAACTGTTTTTT
j_call: TRBJ1-4
v_call: TRBV7-9
cdr3_length: 15
clone_size: once
d_call: -

cdr3_aa: CSVAPTVSGNTIYF
cdr3_nt: TGCAGCGTAGCACCTACAGTCTCTGGAAACACCATATATTTT
j_call: TRBJ1-3
v_call: TRBV29-1
cdr3_length: 14
clone_size: -
d_call: -

cdr3_aa: CASSKPQEIHDEQFF
cdr3_nt: TGCGCCAGCAGCAAACCACAGGAGATCCATGATGAGCAGTTCTTC
j_call: TRBJ2-1
v_call: TRBV5-1
cdr3_length: 15
clone_size: -
d_call: -

cdr3_aa: CSANRNTEAFF
cdr3_nt: TGCAGTGCTAACCGGAACACTGAAGCTTTCTTT
j_call: TRBJ1-1
v_call: TRBV20-1
cdr3_length: 11
clone_size: -
d_call: -

cdr3_aa: CAWEQVAKNIQYF
cdr3_nt: TGTGCCTGGGAACAGGTAGCCAAAAACATTCAGTACTTC
j_call: TRBJ2-4
v_call: TRBV30
cdr3_length: 13
clone_size: -
d_call: -

cdr3_aa: CASSLQDNEQFF
cdr3_nt: TGCGCCAGCAGCTTACAGGACAATGAGCAGTTCTTC
j_call: TRBJ2-1
v_call: TRBV5-1
cdr3_length: 12
clone_size: -
d_call: -

cdr3_aa: CASRDGQLSSYEQYF
cdr3_nt: TGTGCCAGTAGGGACGGACAGCTCAGCTCCTACGAGCAGTACTTC
j_call: TRBJ2-7
v_call: TRBV19
cdr3_length: 15
clone_size: -
d_call: -

cdr3_aa: CASSLGTEETQYF
cdr3_nt: TGTGCCAGCAGCTTAGGGACAGAGGAGACCCAGTACTTC
j_call: TRBJ2-5
v_call: TRBV7-9
cdr3_length: 13
clone_size: -
d_call: -

cdr3_aa: CSAVTGGTQYF
cdr3_nt: TGCAGTGCTGTGACAGGGGGGACCCAGTACTTC
j_call: TRBJ2-5
v_call: TRBV20-1
cdr3_length: 11
clone_size: once
d_call: TRBD1

cdr3_aa: CATRGIAGNNEQFF
cdr3_nt: TGTGCCACCCGGGGAATAGCGGGGAACAATGAGCAGTTCTTC
j_call: TRBJ2-1
v_call: TRBV6-1
cdr3_length: 14
clone_size: -
d_call: TRBD2

cdr3_aa: CASSVEGQGGHGYTF
cdr3_nt: TGTGCCAGCAGCGTAGAAGGACAGGGGGGCCATGGCTACACCTTC
j_call: TRBJ1-2
v_call: TRBV6-4
cdr3_length: 15
clone_size: -
d_call: TRBD1

cdr3_aa: CASSPGPVETQYF
cdr3_nt: TGCGCCAGCAGCCCAGGACCGGTGGAGACCCAGTACTTC
j_call: TRBJ2-5
v_call: TRBV5-1
cdr3_length: 13
clone_size: -
d_call: -

cdr3_aa: CASSPNSRVDTQYF
cdr3_nt: TGTGCCAGCAGCCCCAACTCCCGGGTGGATACGCAGTATTTT
j_call: TRBJ2-3
v_call: TRBV4-2
cdr3_length: 14
clone_size: -
d_call: -

cdr3_aa: CASSLGGGWEAFF
cdr3_nt: TGTGCCAGCAGCTTAGGAGGGGGCTGGGAAGCTTTCTTT
j_call: TRBJ1-1
v_call: TRBV7-2
cdr3_length: 13
clone_size: few
d_call: TRBD1

cdr3_aa: CASSFRLQETQYF
cdr3_nt: TGTGCCAGCAGCTTCAGGCTCCAAGAGACCCAGTACTTC
j_call: TRBJ2-5
v_call: TRBV5-6
cdr3_length: 13
clone_size: once
d_call: -

cdr3_aa: CASSEGDRAFF
cdr3_nt: TGCGCCAGCAGCGAAGGGGACAGAGCTTTCTTT
j_call: TRBJ1-1
v_call: TRBV5-1
cdr3_length: 11
clone_size: few
d_call: TRBD1

cdr3_aa: CASSDRVSDTQYF
cdr3_nt: TGTGCCAGCTCGGACAGGGTGTCAGATACGCAGTATTTT
j_call: TRBJ2-3
v_call: TRBV25-1
cdr3_length: 13
clone_size: -
d_call: TRBD1

cdr3_aa: CASSLQGMDTEAFF
cdr3_nt: TGTGCCAGCAGCTTACAGGGTATGGACACTGAAGCTTTCTTT
j_call: TRBJ1-1
v_call: TRBV7-3
cdr3_length: 14
clone_size: -
d_call: -

cdr3_aa: CASSPISNQETQYF
cdr3_nt: TGTGCCAGCAGCCCCATATCAAACCAAGAGACCCAGTACTTC
j_call: TRBJ2-5
v_call: TRBV14
cdr3_length: 14
clone_size: -
d_call: -

cdr3_aa: CASGRWTGDQETQYF
cdr3_nt: TGCGCCAGCGGCCGGTGGACAGGGGACCAAGAGACCCAGTACTTC
j_call: TRBJ2-5
v_call: TRBV5-1
cdr3_length: 15
clone_size: -
d_call: TRBD1

cdr3_aa: CASSEQRGETQYF
cdr3_nt: TGTGCCAGTAGTGAACAAAGGGGCGAGACCCAGTACTTC
j_call: TRBJ2-5
v_call: TRBV19
cdr3_length: 13
clone_size: -
d_call: -

cdr3_aa: CASSPRQGRNTEAFF
cdr3_nt: TGTGCCAGCAGCCCAAGACAGGGTCGGAACACTGAAGCTTTCTTT
j_call: TRBJ1-1
v_call: TRBV13
cdr3_length: 15
clone_size: -
d_call: TRBD1

cdr3_aa: CAWSNIRSGETQYF
cdr3_nt: TGTGCCTGGAGTAATATCAGGTCGGGAGAGACCCAGTACTTC
j_call: TRBJ2-5
v_call: TRBV30
cdr3_length: 14
clone_size: -
d_call: -